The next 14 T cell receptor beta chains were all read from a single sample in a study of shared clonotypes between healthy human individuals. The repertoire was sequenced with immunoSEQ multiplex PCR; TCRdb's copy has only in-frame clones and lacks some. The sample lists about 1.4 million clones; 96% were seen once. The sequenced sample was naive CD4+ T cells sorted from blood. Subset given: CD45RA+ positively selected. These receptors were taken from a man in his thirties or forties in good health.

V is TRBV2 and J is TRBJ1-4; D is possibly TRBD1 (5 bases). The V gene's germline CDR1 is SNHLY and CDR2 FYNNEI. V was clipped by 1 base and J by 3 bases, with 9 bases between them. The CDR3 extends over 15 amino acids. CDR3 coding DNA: TGTGCCAGCAGTGAAGGACAACAGGCTAATGAAAAACTGTTTTTT. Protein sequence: CASSEGQQANEKLFF.

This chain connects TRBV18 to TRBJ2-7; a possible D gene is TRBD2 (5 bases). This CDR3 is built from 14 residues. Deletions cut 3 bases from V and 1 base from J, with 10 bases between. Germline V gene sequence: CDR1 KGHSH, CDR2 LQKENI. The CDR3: CASSPTIHSYEQYF. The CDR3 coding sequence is TGTGCCAGCTCACCGACTATCCATTCCTACGAGCAGTACTTC.

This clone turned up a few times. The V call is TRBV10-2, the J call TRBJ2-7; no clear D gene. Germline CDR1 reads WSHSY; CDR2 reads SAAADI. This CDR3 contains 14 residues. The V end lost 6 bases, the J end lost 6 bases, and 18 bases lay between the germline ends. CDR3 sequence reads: CASSHLYNTSEQYF. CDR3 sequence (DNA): TGCGCCAGCAGCCATCTCTACAATACGAGCGAGCAGTACTTC.

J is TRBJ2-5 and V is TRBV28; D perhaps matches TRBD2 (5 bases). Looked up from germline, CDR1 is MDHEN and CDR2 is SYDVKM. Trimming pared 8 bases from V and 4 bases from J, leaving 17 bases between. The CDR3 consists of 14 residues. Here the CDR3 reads CASPDTQEGETQYF. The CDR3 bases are TGTGCCAGCCCAGACACCCAAGAGGGAGAGACCCAGTACTTC.

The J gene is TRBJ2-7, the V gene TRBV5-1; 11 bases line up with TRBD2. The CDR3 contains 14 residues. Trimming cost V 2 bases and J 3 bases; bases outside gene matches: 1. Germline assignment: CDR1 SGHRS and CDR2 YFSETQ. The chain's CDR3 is CASSFLAGGYEQYF. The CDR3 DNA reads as TGCGCCAGCAGCTTTCTAGCGGGAGGCTACGAGCAGTACTTC. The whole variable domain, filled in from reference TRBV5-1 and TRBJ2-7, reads KAGVTQTPRYLIKTRGQQVTLSCSPISGHRSVSWYQQTPGQGLQFLFEYFSETQRNKGNFPGRFSGRQFSNSRSEMNVSTLELGDSALYLCASSFLAGGYEQYFGPGTRLTVT.

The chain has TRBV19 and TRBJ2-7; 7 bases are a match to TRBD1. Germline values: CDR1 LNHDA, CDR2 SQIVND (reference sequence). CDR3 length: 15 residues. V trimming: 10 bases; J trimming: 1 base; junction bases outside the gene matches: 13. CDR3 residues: CATRSPGTVSYEQYF. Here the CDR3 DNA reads TGTGCCACCAGAAGTCCCGGGACAGTTTCCTACGAGCAGTACTTC.

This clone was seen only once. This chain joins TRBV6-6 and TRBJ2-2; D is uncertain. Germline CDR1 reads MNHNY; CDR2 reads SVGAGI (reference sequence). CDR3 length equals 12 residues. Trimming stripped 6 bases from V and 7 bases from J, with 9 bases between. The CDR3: CASSSALGELFF. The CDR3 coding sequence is TGTGCCAGCAGCTCAGCCCTCGGGGAGCTGTTTTTT.

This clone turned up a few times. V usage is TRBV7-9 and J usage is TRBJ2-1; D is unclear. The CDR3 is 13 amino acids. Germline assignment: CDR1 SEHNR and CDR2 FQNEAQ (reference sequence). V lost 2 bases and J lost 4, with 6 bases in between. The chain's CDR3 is CASSLLGYNEQFF. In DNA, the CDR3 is TGTGCCAGCAGCTTACTGGGTTACAATGAGCAGTTCTTC.

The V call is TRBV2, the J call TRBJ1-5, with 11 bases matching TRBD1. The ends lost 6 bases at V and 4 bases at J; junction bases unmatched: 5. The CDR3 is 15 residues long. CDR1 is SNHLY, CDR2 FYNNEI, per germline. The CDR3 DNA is TGTGCCAGCAGAACCGGACAGGGGGCGAATCAGCCCCAGCATTTT. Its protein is CASRTGQGANQPQHF.

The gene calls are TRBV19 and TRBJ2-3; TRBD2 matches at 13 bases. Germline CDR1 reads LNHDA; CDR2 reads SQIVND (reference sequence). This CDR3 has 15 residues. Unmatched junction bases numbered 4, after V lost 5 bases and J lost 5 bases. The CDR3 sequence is CASSSLAGGVDTQYF. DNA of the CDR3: TGTGCCAGTAGTTCACTAGCGGGAGGGGTAGATACGCAGTATTTT.

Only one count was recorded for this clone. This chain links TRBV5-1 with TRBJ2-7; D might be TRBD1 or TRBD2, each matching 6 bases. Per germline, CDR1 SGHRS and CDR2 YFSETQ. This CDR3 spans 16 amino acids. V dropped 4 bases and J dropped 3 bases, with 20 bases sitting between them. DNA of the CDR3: TGCGCCAGCAGCGGGGGGCCCCAGGACGGCAACTACGAGCAGTACTTC. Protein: CASSGGPQDGNYEQYF.

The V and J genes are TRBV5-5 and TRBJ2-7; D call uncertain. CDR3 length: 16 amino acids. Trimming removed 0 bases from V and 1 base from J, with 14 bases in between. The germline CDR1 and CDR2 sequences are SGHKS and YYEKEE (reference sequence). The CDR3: CASSLVVQPPSYEQYF. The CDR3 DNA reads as TGTGCCAGCAGCTTGGTTGTCCAGCCGCCATCCTACGAGCAGTACTTC.

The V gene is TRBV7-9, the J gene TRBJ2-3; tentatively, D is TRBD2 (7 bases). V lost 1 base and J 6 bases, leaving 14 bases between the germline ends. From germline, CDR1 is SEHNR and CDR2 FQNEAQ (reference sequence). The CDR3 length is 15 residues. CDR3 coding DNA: TGTGCCAGCAGCTTAGAAGGGGGAGGGGCCGATACGCAGTATTTT. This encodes CASSLEGGGADTQYF.

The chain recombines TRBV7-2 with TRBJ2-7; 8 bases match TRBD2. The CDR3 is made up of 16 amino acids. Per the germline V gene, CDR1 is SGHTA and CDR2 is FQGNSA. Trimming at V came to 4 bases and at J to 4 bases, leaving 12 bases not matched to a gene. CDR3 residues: CASSWASASGRYEQYF. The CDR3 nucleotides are TGTGCCAGCAGCTGGGCATCGGCCAGCGGGAGATACGAGCAGTACTTC.